One and the same sample provided the 18 T cell receptor beta chains below, sequenced in a study of CDR3 diversity in severe acne. Each CDR3 protein is one row after TCRdb ran MiXCR on the PCR reads. Here the sample spans roughly 81,000 distinct CDR3 sequences, approximately 52% being singletons. Specimen: blood. The origin of the receptors is a male donor in good health, serving as a control.

The CDR3 sequence is CSATKAHDPGQPQHF. For the CDR3, the DNA is TGCAGTGCTACCAAGGCCCACGACCCGGGTCAGCCCCAGCATTTT. The rearrangement uses TRBV20-1 and TRBJ1-5; D is unresolved. V lost 4 bases and J lost 6, with 19 bases in between. Germline V gives CDR1 DFQATT, CDR2 SNEGSKA (reference sequence). The CDR3 is 15 residues long.

This clonotype was seen at least ten times. J is TRBJ1-5 and V is TRBV20-1; D is perhaps TRBD1 (5 bases). V was cut by 5 bases and J by 6 bases, with 17 bases left in between. There are 14 residues in the CDR3. The germline gives CDR1 DFQATT, CDR2 SNEGSKA (reference sequence). CDR3 sequence (DNA): TGCAGTGCTGGCTCGGATGGGGGAGTTCAGCCCCAGCATTTT. This gives the protein CSAGSDGGVQPQHF.

In this sample, this clonotype turned up a few times. The chain is built from TRBV7-9 and TRBJ1-1, with a weak D call TRBD1 (5 bases). Germline V gene data show CDR1 as SEHNR and CDR2 as FQNEAQ (reference sequence). V lost 5 bases, J lost 6 bases, and 13 bases lay in between. The CDR3 length is 13 residues. The CDR3 region has the DNA TGTGCCAGCAGCCGACCGGGGGTCGCTGAAGCTTTCTTT. This sequence encodes CASSRPGVAEAFF. Complete variable domain (other parts from reference TRBV7-9 and TRBJ1-1): DTGVSQNPRHKITKRGQNVTFRCDPISEHNRLYWYRQTLGQGPEFLTYFQNEAQLEKSRLLSDRFSAERPKGSFSTLEIQRTEQGDSAMYLCASSRPGVAEAFFGQGTRLTVV.

This clonotype occurred a few times. The chain couples TRBV7-8 to TRBJ1-1, with no clear D. Trimming stripped 1 base from V and 1 base from J, with 10 bases between. CDR1 and CDR2 from the germline V gene are SGHVS and FQNEAQ. There are 15 residues in the CDR3. The CDR3 DNA is TGTGCCAGCAGCTTAGGGAGGGCTGGGAACACTGAAGCTTTCTTT. Protein: CASSLGRAGNTEAFF.

Points on this clonotype: Germline is not matched at one junction end, which may reflect a read error. The genes are TRBV10-3 and TRBJ1-5; 10 positions agree with TRBD1. The germline CDR1 and CDR2 sequences are ENHRY and SYGVKD. CDR3 length: 13 amino acids. CDR3 bases: TGTGCCATCAGTGGGGACAGGGGACAGCCCCGGCATTTT. Amino acid sequence: CAISGDRGQPRHF.

Remarks on this clonotype: The conserved final phenylalanine or tryptophan is absent from the CDR3, which likely points to a read error. The chain uses TRBV7-8 and TRBJ2-1; D is unclear. The CDR3 length is 16 residues. V lost 1 base, J lost 0 bases, and 10 bases lay in between. The germline CDR1 and CDR2 sequences are SGHVS and FQNEAQ. CDR3 sequence reads: CASSLERMGSYNEQFL. CDR3 in DNA: TGTGCCAGCAGCTTAGAAAGAATGGGCTCCTACAATGAGCAGTTCCTC.

The V call is TRBV7-8, the J call TRBJ2-7; 7 bases agree with TRBD1. Germline trimming cut 5 bases from V and 3 bases from J; bases unmatched to any gene: 13. CDR1 SGHVS and CDR2 FQNEAQ come from the germline V gene. The CDR3 extends over 16 amino acids. The CDR3 reads CASSTQGVNGGYEQYF. The CDR3 DNA reads as TGTGCCAGCAGCACCCAGGGGGTAAATGGTGGCTACGAGCAGTACTTC.

This clonotype was seen at least ten times. V is TRBV7-9 and J is TRBJ1-2; D uncertain. This CDR3 comprises 15 residues. The germline CDR1 and CDR2 sequences are SEHNR and FQNEAQ (reference sequence). Trimming stripped 4 bases from V and 3 bases from J, with 15 bases between. CDR3 nucleotides: TGTGCCAGCAGCTCGCAATCAGACCGATACTATGGCTACACCTTC. Translation: CASSSQSDRYYGYTF.

There are many counts of this clonotype. CDR3 loop: CASSPGLAGGLLNEQFF. CDR3 coding DNA: TGCGCCAGCAGCCCCGGACTAGCGGGAGGGCTTTTGAATGAGCAGTTCTTC. This chain links TRBV5-1 with TRBJ2-1; 15 nucleotides match TRBD2. The J segment lost 7 bases and the V segment lost 4 bases, leaving 9 bases of the junction unmatched. The germline V gene has CDR1 SGHRS and CDR2 YFSETQ. The CDR3 loop spans 17 amino acids.

This clonotype came up many times. The chain joins TRBV20-1 to TRBJ2-7; the D is unclear. V gave up 7 bases and J gave up 2 bases, with 9 bases separating them. This CDR3 is 11 amino acids long. Per germline, CDR1 DFQATT and CDR2 SNEGSKA (reference sequence). This chain's CDR3 is CSVADAYEQYF. Written as DNA, the CDR3 is TGCAGTGTTGCCGATGCCTACGAGCAGTACTTC.

Points on this clonotype: The DNA is omitted, as the CDR3 cannot be located on it reliably, and the CDR3 follows TCRdb's listing. The chain combines TRBV24-1 with TRBJ2-7; the table assigns TRBD1, which was not confirmed against the DNA. Germline lookup yields CDR1 KGHDR and CDR2 SFDVKD. The CDR3 extends over 16 residues, inclusive of both ends. The CDR3 here is CATSAGGYEQYFGQYF.

This clonotype was seen more than once but under ten times. This CDR3 is CASSLTGGRNEQYF. The CDR3 nucleotides read TGTGCCAGCAGCTTGACAGGAGGTCGGAACGAGCAGTACTTC. J is TRBJ2-7 and V is TRBV5-6, with D possibly being TRBD1 or TRBD2 (5 bases each). CDR3 size: 14 residues. Trimming took off 1 base at V and 5 bases at J, with 13 bases between the two ends. Per the germline V gene, CDR1 is SGHDT and CDR2 is YYEEEE. Full variable domain (outside the CDR3, taken from reference TRBV5-6 and TRBJ2-7): DAGVTQSPTHLIKTRGQQVTLRCSPKSGHDTVSWYQQALGQGPQFIFQYYEEEERQRGNFPDRFSGHQFPNYSSELNVNALLLGDSALYLCASSLTGGRNEQYFGPGTRLTVT.

This chain links TRBV6-1 with TRBJ1-2; possible D gene TRBD1, 5 bases. The CDR3 runs to 11 residues. Germline loops: CDR1 MNHNS, CDR2 SASEGT. Deletions cut 8 bases from V and 10 bases from J, with 14 bases between. For the CDR3, the DNA is TGTGCCAGCGAGAGAACGGGGACCTACACCTTC. It translates to CASERTGTYTF.

DNA of the CDR3: TGCGCCAGCAGCCAGTACGACACTGAAGCTTTCTTT. This sequence encodes CASSQYDTEAFF. The chain couples TRBV4-1 to TRBJ1-1; no definite D call. Germline V gives CDR1 MGHRA, CDR2 YSYEKL. Trimming cost V 3 bases and J 3 bases, with 5 bases left between them. The CDR3 extends over 12 amino acids.

This clonotype was recorded at least ten times. The gene calls are TRBV29-1 and TRBJ2-5; the D is unclear. CDR3 size: 12 residues. CDR1 and CDR2 from the germline V gene are SQVTM and ANQGSEA. Trimming pared 0 bases from V and 0 bases from J, leaving 2 bases between. CDR3 sequence: CSVEEYQETQYF. CDR3 nucleotide sequence: TGCAGCGTTGAAGAGTACCAAGAGACCCAGTACTTC.

The table lists this clonotype with many counts. CDR3 in DNA: TGTGCCAGCAGCTTAGGGGGGGCGACAGGGGATACCGGGGAGCTGTTTTTT. Translating gives CASSLGGATGDTGELFF. This chain joins TRBV7-6 and TRBJ2-2, with 8 nucleotides matching TRBD1. The V gene's germline CDR1 is SGHVS and CDR2 FNYEAQ. CDR3 size: 17 residues. Trimming at V came to 1 base and at J to 5 bases, leaving 9 bases not matched to a gene.

This chain joins TRBV6-5 and TRBJ2-3; D remains unclear. CDR3 length equals 15 residues. V was shortened by 2 bases and J by 11 bases, with 20 bases between the two germline ends. CDR1 and CDR2 from the germline V gene are MNHEY and SVGAGI. This CDR3 is CASSYKDPTYNEQYF. The CDR3 DNA is TGTGCCAGCAGTTACAAGGACCCAACCTACAATGAGCAGTATTTT.

The chain joins TRBV10-3 to TRBJ1-6; D remains ambiguous. V lost 2 bases and J lost 10, with 12 bases in between. Germline lookup yields CDR1 ENHRY and CDR2 SYGVKD. The CDR3 sequence is 14 residues long. In DNA form, the CDR3 reads TGTGCCATCAGTGAGATAGGGTTCAGCTCACCCCTCCACTTT. It codes for CAISEIGFSSPLHF.